The 21 T cell receptor beta chains below all came from one sample that was sequenced in a study of CD8 T cells in Susac syndrome. The RNA, about 0.45 to 1 ug, was put through reverse transcription using random hexamers. TCRdb independently ran MiXCR on the immunoSEQ multiplex PCR reads; one entry per CDR3 protein. The sample contains 69,000 or so distinct CDR3 sequences, around 95% of which appear only once. The sequenced sample consisted of CD8+ T cells from PBMCs. The source of these receptors is a human donor in good health.

The rearrangement links TRBV6-2 or TRBV6-3 to TRBJ2-2, with D possibly called TRBD1 or TRBD2 (5 bases each). The CDR3 consists of 12 residues. Trimming took off 9 bases at V and 2 bases at J, with 7 bases between the two ends. Germline V gives CDR1 MNHEY, CDR2 SVGEGT. The CDR3 DNA reads as TGTGCCAGTGGGACCAACACCGGGGAGCTGTTTTTT. It encodes CASGTNTGELFF.

The chain links TRBV7-9 to TRBJ2-7; D is unresolved. Germline V gene sequence: CDR1 SEHNR, CDR2 FQNEAQ (reference sequence). The V end lost 1 base, the J end lost 3 bases, and 4 bases lay between the germline ends. The CDR3 spans 12 residues. CDR3 in amino acids: CASSLEDYEQYF. The CDR3 DNA follows: TGTGCCAGCAGCTTAGAGGACTACGAGCAGTACTTC. The entire variable domain, with the rest obtained from reference TRBV7-9 and TRBJ2-7, is as follows: DTGVSQNPRHKITKRGQNVTFRCDPISEHNRLYWYRQTLGQGPEFLTYFQNEAQLEKSRLLSDRFSAERPKGSFSTLEIQRTEQGDSAMYLCASSLEDYEQYFGPGTRLTVT.

The chain employs TRBV4-1 and TRBJ1-3; no firm D call. Trimming removed 0 bases at V and 7 bases at J, with 19 bases between. Germline CDR1 is MGHRA and CDR2 is YSYEKL. The CDR3 totals 17 residues. The CDR3 loop is CASSQDPTVRVENTIYF. The CDR3 DNA sequence: TGCGCCAGCAGCCAAGATCCCACAGTTCGGGTTGAGAACACCATATATTTT.

This chain uses TRBV29-1 with TRBJ2-1; 8 bases are a match to TRBD1. This CDR3 has 14 amino acids. V dropped 3 bases and J dropped 4; count of bases not matched to a gene: 5. Germline CDR1 SQVTM, CDR2 ANQGSEA. The CDR3 loop reads CSVEETGAYNEQFF. CDR3 DNA: TGCAGCGTTGAGGAGACAGGGGCGTACAATGAGCAGTTCTTC.

The chain employs TRBV18 and TRBJ2-3, with D unclear. In germline, CDR1 is KGHSH, CDR2 LQKENI. V lost 5 bases to trimming and J lost 2 bases, with 11 bases between them. The CDR3 contains 14 residues. The CDR3 is CASSKTPYTDTQYF. In DNA form, the CDR3 reads TGTGCCAGCTCAAAGACACCTTACACAGATACGCAGTATTTT.

The chain combines TRBV4-1 with TRBJ2-5; D remains ambiguous. The V end was cut by 1 base, the J end by 2 bases, with 8 bases between. CDR3 length: 14 amino acids. Looked up from germline, CDR1 is MGHRA and CDR2 is YSYEKL. In nucleotides, the CDR3 is TGCGCCAGCAGCCAAGTCGCTGGGCAAGAGACCCAGTACTTC. Encoded protein: CASSQVAGQETQYF.

The chain is built from TRBV3-1 and TRBJ1-1, with D possibly TRBD1 on 5 matching bases. CDR1 LGHDT and CDR2 YNNKEL come from the germline V gene (reference sequence). Deletions cut 1 base from V and 1 base from J, with 16 bases between. This CDR3 spans 17 amino acids. The CDR3 nucleotides are TGTGCCAGCAGCCAAGTAGGTAGTACAGACAGGAACACTGAAGCTTTCTTT. Amino acids: CASSQVGSTDRNTEAFF.

The chain couples TRBV4-3 to TRBJ1-5; D is unresolved. Germline CDR1 is LGHNA and CDR2 is YSLEER. V dropped 1 base and J dropped 4 bases, with 11 bases sitting between them. The CDR3 runs to 15 residues. CDR3 residues: CASSQVVAENQPQHF. DNA of the CDR3: TGCGCCAGCAGCCAAGTCGTAGCGGAGAATCAGCCCCAGCATTTT.

This chain joins TRBV2 and TRBJ1-5; 9 bases match TRBD1. V shed 4 bases, J shed 0 bases, and the junction held 4 bases outside the gene matches. The CDR3 is 16 amino acids. Germline loops: CDR1 SNHLY, CDR2 FYNNEI. CDR3 loop: CASSGDREHSNQPQHF. The CDR3 nucleotides are TGTGCCAGCAGTGGGGACAGGGAACATAGCAATCAGCCCCAGCATTTT.

V gene TRBV3-1 combines with J gene TRBJ2-1; 9 positions match TRBD2. The CDR3 length is 16 residues. The J segment lost 7 bases and the V segment lost 3 bases, leaving 10 bases of the junction unmatched. Germline V gene lookup returns CDR1 LGHDT and CDR2 YNNKEL (reference sequence). For the CDR3, the DNA is TGTGCCAGCAGCCATGTAGCGGGGGCCCCGGATAATGAGCAGTTCTTC. Its protein is CASSHVAGAPDNEQFF.

The gene calls are TRBV2 and TRBJ2-5; 12 bases are shared with TRBD2. CDR1 SNHLY and CDR2 FYNNEI come from the germline V gene. The CDR3 sequence is 18 residues long. J lost 2 bases, V lost 10 bases, and 17 bases had no gene match. The CDR3 sequence is CATLTTSGGSALQETQYF. The CDR3 coding sequence is TGTGCCACTCTAACGACTAGCGGGGGTTCCGCCCTACAAGAGACCCAGTACTTC.

This chain connects TRBV19 to TRBJ1-1, with a possible D match to TRBD1 (5 bases). V lost 3 bases, J lost 7 bases, and 9 bases lay in between. From germline, CDR1 is LNHDA and CDR2 SQIVND (reference sequence). The CDR3 covers 12 residues. CDR3 sequence: CASSIGGVEAFF. The CDR3 DNA sequence: TGTGCCAGTAGTATTGGGGGAGTTGAAGCTTTCTTT.

The chain recombines TRBV10-3 with TRBJ1-1; 8 bases align to TRBD1. The germline V gene has CDR1 ENHRY and CDR2 SYGVKD. The CDR3 extends over 15 amino acids. V lost 4 bases and J lost 4; bases outside the gene matches: 8. The CDR3 coding sequence is TGTGCCATCAGTGGGTTTCAGGGGGCGAGCACTGAAGCTTTCTTT. Its protein product is CAISGFQGASTEAFF.

The chain links TRBV19 to TRBJ1-1, with TRBD1 matching over 7 bases. Germline assignment: CDR1 LNHDA and CDR2 SQIVND (reference sequence). Trimming took 3 bases from V and 4 from J; bases not matched to a gene: 8. This CDR3 is 15 amino acids long. CDR3 bases: TGTGCCAGTAGTATCTTACAGGGGCGGGGCACTGAAGCTTTCTTT. This sequence encodes CASSILQGRGTEAFF.

This rearrangement joins TRBV27 to TRBJ2-7; 9 bases are a match to TRBD2. V was clipped by 6 bases and J by 2 bases; unmatched bases: 5. This CDR3 has 14 amino acids. Per germline, CDR1 MNHEY and CDR2 SMNVEV (reference sequence). CDR3 in amino acids: CASSSSGETYEQYF. The CDR3 DNA reads as TGTGCCAGCAGCTCTAGCGGGGAGACCTACGAGCAGTACTTC.

This clonotype has a single count. The chain couples TRBV29-1 to TRBJ2-3; no clear D. The V gene's germline CDR1 is SQVTM and CDR2 ANQGSEA. V lost 7 bases to trimming and J lost 1 base, with 6 bases between them. The CDR3 has 11 residues. CDR3 region: CSGRGTDTQYF. The CDR3 region has the DNA TGCAGCGGTCGGGGCACAGATACGCAGTATTTT.

The chain is built from TRBV9 and TRBJ1-6; no clear D gene. The CDR3 sequence is 13 residues long. Germline CDR1 and CDR2: SGDLS and YYNGEE. V was cut by 0 bases and J by 6 bases, with 4 bases left in between. DNA of the CDR3: TGTGCCAGCAGCGTAGAAGTTAATTCACCCCTCCACTTT. It codes for CASSVEVNSPLHF.

The chain combines TRBV11-2 with TRBJ2-7; D is unresolved. CDR1 and CDR2 (germline): SGHAT, FQNNGV. The CDR3 extends over 15 amino acids. V lost 5 bases and J lost 0, with 14 bases in between. CDR3 in amino acids: CASSPIPGHSYEQYV. The CDR3 region has the DNA TGTGCCAGCAGCCCCATACCGGGCCACTCCTACGAGCAGTACGTC.

The CDR3 DNA reads as TGCGCCAGCAGCCTTACTGAAGCCTACGAGCAGTACTTC. Translated, it gives CASSLTEAYEQYF. The chain has TRBV5-1 and TRBJ2-7; D unresolved. This CDR3 has 13 residues. V shed 4 bases and J shed 2 bases, with 10 bases lying between them. The germline CDR1 and CDR2 sequences are SGHRS and YFSETQ.

The gene calls are TRBV7-2 and TRBJ1-2; no firm D call. The CDR3 spans 14 residues. Trimming pared 5 bases from V and 3 bases from J, leaving 13 bases between. Germline V gene lookup returns CDR1 SGHTA and CDR2 FQGNSA. CDR3 loop: CASSTSTADYGYTF. CDR3 in DNA: TGTGCCAGCAGCACTAGTACAGCAGACTATGGCTACACCTTC. The entire variable domain, with the rest obtained from reference TRBV7-2 and TRBJ1-2, is as follows: GAGVSQSPSNKVTEKGKDVELRCDPISGHTALYWYRQSLGQGLEFLIYFQGNSAPDKSGLPSDRFSAERTGGSVSTLTIQRTQQEDSAVYLCASSTSTADYGYTFGSGTRLTVV.

This clonotype was seen just once. The chain carries TRBV6-2 or TRBV6-3 and TRBJ2-7; 11 bases agree with TRBD2. The length of the CDR3 is 15 residues. V trimming: 5 bases; J trimming: 0 bases; junction bases outside the gene matches: 3. Per the germline V gene, CDR1 is MNHEY and CDR2 is SVGEGT. CDR3 loop: CASSALAGDSYEQYV. Here the CDR3 DNA reads TGTGCCAGCAGTGCACTAGCGGGGGACTCCTACGAGCAGTACGTC.